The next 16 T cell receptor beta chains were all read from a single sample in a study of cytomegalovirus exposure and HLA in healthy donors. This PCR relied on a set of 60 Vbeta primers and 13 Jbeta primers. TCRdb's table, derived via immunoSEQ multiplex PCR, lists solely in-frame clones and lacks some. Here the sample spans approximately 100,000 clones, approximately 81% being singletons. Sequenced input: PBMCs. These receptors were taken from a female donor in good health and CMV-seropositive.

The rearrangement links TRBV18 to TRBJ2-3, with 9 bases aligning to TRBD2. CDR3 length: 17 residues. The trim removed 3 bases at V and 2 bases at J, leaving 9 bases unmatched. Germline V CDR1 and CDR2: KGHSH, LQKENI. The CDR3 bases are TGTGCCAGCTCACCCACGACTAGCGGAATAGCCACAGATACGCAGTATTTT. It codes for CASSPTTSGIATDTQYF.

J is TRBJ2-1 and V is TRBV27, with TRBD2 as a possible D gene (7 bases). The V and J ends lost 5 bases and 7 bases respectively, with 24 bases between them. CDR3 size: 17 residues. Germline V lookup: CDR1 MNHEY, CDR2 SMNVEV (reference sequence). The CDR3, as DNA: TGTGCCAGCAGTCACTCGCGCGGCGGGGGCGACAGGAATGAGCAGTTCTTC. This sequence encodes CASSHSRGGGDRNEQFF.

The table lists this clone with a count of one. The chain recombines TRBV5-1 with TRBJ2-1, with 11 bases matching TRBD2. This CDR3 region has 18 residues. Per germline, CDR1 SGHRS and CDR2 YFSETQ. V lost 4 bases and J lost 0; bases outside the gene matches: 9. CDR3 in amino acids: CASSQPGTSGHSYNEQFF. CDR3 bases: TGCGCCAGCAGCCAGCCCGGGACTAGCGGTCACTCCTACAATGAGCAGTTCTTC.

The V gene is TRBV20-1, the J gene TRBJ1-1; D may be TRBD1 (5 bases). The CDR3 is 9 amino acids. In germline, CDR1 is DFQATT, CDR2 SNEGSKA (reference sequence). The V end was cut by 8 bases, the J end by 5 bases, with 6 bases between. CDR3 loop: CSPGTEAFF. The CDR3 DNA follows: TGCAGTCCAGGGACTGAAGCTTTCTTT.

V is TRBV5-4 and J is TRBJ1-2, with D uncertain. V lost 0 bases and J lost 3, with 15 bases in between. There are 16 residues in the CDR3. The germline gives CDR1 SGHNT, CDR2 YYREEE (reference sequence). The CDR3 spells CASSLEVRGTYYGYTF. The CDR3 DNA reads TGTGCCAGCAGCTTGGAGGTTCGGGGAACTTACTATGGCTACACCTTC.

DNA for the CDR3: TGTGCCAGCAGCCCAGGACAGACCTACGAGCAGTACTTC. Its protein product is CASSPGQTYEQYF. The chain uses TRBV7-6 and TRBJ2-7, with D perhaps matching TRBD1 (6 bases). Deletions cut 5 bases from V and 2 bases from J, with 10 bases between. Germline values: CDR1 SGHVS, CDR2 FNYEAQ. This CDR3 contains 13 residues.

The CDR3 DNA is TGCAGCGTTGGAGGGGGAAACTCTGGAAACACCATATATTTT. The encoded protein is CSVGGGNSGNTIYF. The gene calls are TRBV29-1 and TRBJ1-3, with a weak D call TRBD1 (6 bases). V was shortened by 4 bases and J by 0 bases, with 10 bases between the two germline ends. This CDR3 has 14 amino acids. CDR1 is SQVTM, CDR2 ANQGSEA, per germline.

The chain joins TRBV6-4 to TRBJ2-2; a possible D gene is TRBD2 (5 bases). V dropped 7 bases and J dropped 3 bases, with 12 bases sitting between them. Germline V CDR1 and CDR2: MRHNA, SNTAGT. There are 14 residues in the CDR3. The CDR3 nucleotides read TGTGCCAGCAAAGCCGGGGTGGACACCGGGGAGCTGTTTTTT. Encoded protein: CASKAGVDTGELFF.

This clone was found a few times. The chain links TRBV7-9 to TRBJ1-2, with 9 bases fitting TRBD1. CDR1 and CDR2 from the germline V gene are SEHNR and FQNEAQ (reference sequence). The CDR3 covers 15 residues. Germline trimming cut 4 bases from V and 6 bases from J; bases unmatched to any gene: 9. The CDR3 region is CASSSGDRGVNGYTF. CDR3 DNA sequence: TGTGCCAGCAGCTCGGGAGACAGGGGGGTAAATGGCTACACCTTC.

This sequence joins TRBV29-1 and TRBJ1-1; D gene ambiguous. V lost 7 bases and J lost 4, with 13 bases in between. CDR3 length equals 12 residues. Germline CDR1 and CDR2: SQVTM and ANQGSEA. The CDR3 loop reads CSGEPPGTEAFF. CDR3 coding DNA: TGCAGCGGAGAGCCCCCTGGCACTGAAGCTTTCTTT.

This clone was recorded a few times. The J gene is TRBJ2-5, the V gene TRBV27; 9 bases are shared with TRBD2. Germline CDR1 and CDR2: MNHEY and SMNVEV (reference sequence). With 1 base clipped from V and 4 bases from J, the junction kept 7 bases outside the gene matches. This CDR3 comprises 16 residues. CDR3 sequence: CASSLFKAGGPETQYF. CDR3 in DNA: TGTGCCAGCAGTTTATTCAAAGCGGGAGGTCCAGAGACCCAGTACTTC.

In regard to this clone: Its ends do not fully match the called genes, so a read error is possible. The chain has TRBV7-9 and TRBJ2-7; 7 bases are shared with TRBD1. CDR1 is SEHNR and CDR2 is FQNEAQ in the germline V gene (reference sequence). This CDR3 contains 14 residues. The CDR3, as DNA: TGTTCCAGCAGCTTTACGACAGGGACCTACGAGCAGTACTTC. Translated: CSSSFTTGTYEQYF.

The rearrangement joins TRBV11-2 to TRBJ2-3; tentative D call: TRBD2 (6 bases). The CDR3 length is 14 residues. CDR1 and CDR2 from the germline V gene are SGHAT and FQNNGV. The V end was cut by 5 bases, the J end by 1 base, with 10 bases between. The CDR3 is CASSKGLGTDTQYF. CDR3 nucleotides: TGTGCCAGCAGCAAGGGACTCGGCACAGATACGCAGTATTTT.

The CDR3 nucleotides are TGTGCCAGCTCACCCAGCGGGGACCGGATATACAATGAGCAGTTCTTC. Its protein is CASSPSGDRIYNEQFF. The V call is TRBV18, the J call TRBJ2-1, with 7 bases that match TRBD2. Germline CDR1 is KGHSH and CDR2 is LQKENI. The CDR3 is made up of 16 amino acids. V was clipped by 3 bases and J by 4 bases; unmatched bases: 9.

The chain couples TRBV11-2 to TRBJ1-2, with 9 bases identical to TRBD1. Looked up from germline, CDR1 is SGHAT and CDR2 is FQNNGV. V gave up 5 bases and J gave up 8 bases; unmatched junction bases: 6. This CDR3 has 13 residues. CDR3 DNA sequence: TGTGCCAGCAGCGGCGGCACAGGGGGCGGCTACACCTTC. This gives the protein CASSGGTGGGYTF.

CDR3 nucleotide sequence: TGTGCCAGCAGTCGACAGGCGTACGAGCAGTACTTC. This codes for CASSRQAYEQYF. The V and J genes are TRBV2 and TRBJ2-7; weak D call: TRBD1 (6 bases). The germline V gene encodes CDR1 SNHLY and CDR2 FYNNEI. Deletions cut 5 bases from V and 4 bases from J, with 9 bases between. CDR3 length equals 12 residues.